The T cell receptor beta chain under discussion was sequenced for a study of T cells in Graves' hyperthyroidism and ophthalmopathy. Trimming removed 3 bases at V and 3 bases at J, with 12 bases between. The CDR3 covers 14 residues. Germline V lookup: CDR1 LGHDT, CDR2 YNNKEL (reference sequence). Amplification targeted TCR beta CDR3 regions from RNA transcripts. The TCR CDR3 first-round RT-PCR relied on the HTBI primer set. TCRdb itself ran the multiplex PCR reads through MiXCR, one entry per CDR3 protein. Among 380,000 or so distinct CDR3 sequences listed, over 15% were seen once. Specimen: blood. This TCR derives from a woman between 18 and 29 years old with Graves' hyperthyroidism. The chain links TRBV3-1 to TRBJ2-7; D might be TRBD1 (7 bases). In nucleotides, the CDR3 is TGTGCCAGCAGCCATACAGGGGACTTCTACGAGCAGTACTTC. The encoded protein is CASSHTGDFYEQYF.